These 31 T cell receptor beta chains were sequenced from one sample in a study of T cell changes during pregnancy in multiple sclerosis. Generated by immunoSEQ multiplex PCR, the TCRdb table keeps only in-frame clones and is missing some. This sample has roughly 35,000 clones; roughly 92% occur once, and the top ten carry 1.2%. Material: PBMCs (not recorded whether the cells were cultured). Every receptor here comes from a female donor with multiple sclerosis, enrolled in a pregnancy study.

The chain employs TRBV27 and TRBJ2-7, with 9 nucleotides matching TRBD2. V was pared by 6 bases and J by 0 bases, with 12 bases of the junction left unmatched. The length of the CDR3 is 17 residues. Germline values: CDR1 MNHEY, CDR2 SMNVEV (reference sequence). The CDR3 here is CASRFEGAGGPSYEQYF. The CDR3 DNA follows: TGTGCCAGCAGATTCGAGGGGGCGGGAGGGCCCTCCTACGAGCAGTACTTC.

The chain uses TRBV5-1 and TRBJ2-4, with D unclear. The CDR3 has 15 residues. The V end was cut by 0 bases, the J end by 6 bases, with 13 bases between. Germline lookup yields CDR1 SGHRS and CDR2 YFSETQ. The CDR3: CASSLEPSGGNIQYF. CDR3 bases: TGCGCCAGCAGCTTGGAACCTTCAGGCGGAAACATTCAGTACTTC. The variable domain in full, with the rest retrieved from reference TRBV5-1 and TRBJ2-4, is KAGVTQTPRYLIKTRGQQVTLSCSPISGHRSVSWYQQTPGQGLQFLFEYFSETQRNKGNFPGRFSGRQFSNSRSEMNVSTLELGDSALYLCASSLEPSGGNIQYFGAGTRLSVL.

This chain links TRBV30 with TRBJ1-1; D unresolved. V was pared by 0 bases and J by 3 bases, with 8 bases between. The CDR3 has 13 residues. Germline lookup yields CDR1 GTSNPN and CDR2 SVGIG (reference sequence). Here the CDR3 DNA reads TGTGCCTGGAGTGTACTGAGGGACACTGAAGCTTTCTTT. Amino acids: CAWSVLRDTEAFF.

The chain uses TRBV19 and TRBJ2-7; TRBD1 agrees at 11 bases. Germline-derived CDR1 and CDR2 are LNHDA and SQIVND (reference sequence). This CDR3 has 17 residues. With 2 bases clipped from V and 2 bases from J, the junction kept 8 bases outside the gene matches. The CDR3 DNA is TGTGCCAGTAGTATACGGGACAGGGGGTATGAAACCTACGAGCAGTACTTC. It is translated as CASSIRDRGYETYEQYF.

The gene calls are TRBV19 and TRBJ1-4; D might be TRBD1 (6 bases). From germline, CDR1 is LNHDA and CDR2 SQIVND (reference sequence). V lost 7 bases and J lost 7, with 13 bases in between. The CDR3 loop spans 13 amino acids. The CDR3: CASTVTGIEKLFF. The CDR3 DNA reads TGTGCCAGTACCGTCACAGGGATTGAAAAACTGTTTTTT. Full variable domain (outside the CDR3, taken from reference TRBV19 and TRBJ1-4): DGGITQSPKYLFRKEGQNVTLSCEQNLNHDAMYWYRQDPGQGLRLIYYSQIVNDFQKGDIAEGYSVSREKKESFPLTVTSAQKNPTAFYLCASTVTGIEKLFFGSGTQLSVL.

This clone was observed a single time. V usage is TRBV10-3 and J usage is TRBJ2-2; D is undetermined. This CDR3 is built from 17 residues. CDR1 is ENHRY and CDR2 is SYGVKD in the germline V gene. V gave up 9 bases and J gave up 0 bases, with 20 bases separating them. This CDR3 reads CAISFPPGQANTGELFF. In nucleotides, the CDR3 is TGTGCCATTTCTTTTCCTCCCGGTCAGGCGAACACCGGGGAGCTGTTTTTT.

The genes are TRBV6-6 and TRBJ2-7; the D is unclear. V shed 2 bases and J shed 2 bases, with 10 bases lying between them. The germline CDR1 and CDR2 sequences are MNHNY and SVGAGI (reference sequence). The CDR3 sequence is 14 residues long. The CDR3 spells CASSYLGETYEQYF. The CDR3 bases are TGTGCCAGCAGTTACCTCGGAGAGACCTACGAGCAGTACTTC.

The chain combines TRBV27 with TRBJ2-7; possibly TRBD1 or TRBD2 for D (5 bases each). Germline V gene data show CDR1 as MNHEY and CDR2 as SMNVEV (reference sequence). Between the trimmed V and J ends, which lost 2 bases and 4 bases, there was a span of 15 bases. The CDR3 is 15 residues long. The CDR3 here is CASSLIGGPGYEQYF. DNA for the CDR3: TGTGCCAGCAGTTTAATTGGGGGACCCGGTTACGAGCAGTACTTC.

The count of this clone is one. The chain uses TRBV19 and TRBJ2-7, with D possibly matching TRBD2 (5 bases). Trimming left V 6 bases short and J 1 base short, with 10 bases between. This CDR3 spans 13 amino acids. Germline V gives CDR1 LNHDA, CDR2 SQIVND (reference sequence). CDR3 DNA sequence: TGTGCCAGTAGCGCGGGCAGTTCCTACGAGCAGTACTTC. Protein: CASSAGSSYEQYF.

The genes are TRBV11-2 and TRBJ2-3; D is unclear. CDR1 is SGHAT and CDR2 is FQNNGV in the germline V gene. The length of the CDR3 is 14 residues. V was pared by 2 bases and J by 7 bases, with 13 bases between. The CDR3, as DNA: TGTGCCAGCAGCTTACCAATCCCGGGTAATACGCAGTATTTT. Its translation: CASSLPIPGNTQYF.

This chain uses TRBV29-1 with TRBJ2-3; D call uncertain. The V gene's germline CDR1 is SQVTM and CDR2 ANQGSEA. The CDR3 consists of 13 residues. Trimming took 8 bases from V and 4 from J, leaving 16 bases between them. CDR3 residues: CSFCTEAADTQYF. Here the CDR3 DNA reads TGCAGCTTTTGCACCGAGGCGGCAGATACGCAGTATTTT.

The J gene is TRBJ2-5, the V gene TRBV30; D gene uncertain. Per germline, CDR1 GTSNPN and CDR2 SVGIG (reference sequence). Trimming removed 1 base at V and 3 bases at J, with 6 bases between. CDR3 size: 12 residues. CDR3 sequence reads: CAWSGRKETQYF. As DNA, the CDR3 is TGTGCCTGGAGTGGTCGGAAAGAGACCCAGTACTTC.

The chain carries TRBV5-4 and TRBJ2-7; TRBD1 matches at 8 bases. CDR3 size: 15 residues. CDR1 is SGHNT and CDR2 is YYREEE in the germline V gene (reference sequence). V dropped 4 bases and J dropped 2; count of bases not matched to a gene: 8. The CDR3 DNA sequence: TGTGCCAGCAGCCCCGGGACAGGCCTCCCCTACGAGCAGTACTTC. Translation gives CASSPGTGLPYEQYF.

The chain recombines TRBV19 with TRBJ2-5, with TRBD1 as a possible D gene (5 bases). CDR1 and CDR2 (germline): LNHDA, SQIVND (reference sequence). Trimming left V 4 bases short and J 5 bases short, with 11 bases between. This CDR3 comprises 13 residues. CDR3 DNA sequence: TGTGCCAGTAGTAAAACCAGGGCTGAGACCCAGTACTTC. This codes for CASSKTRAETQYF.

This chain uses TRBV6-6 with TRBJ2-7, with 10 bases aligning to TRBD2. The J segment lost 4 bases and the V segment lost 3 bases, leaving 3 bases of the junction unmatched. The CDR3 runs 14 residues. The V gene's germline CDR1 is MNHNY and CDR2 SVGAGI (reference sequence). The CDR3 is CASSYPSGSYEQYF. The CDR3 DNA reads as TGTGCCAGCAGTTATCCTAGCGGGAGTTACGAGCAGTACTTC.

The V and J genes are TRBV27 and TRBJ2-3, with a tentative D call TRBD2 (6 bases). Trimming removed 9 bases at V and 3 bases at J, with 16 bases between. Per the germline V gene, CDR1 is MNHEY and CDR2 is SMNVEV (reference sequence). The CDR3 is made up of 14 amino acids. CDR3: CASSGGASTDTQYF. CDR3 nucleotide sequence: TGTGCCAGTTCCGGAGGGGCCTCGACAGATACGCAGTATTTT.

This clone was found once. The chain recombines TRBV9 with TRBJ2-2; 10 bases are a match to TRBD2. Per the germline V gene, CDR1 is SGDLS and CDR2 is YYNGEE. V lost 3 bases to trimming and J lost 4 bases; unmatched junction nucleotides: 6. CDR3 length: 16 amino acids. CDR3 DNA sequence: TGTGCCAGCAGCGCTAGCGGGAGAATCAGCACCGGGGAGCTGTTTTTT. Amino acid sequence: CASSASGRISTGELFF.

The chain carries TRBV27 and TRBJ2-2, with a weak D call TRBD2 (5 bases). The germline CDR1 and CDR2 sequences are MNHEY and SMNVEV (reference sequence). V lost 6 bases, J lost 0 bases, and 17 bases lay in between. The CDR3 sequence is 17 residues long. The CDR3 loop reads CASRDLQTITNTGELFF. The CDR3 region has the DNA TGTGCCAGCAGAGATCTACAGACTATTACGAACACCGGGGAGCTGTTTTTT.

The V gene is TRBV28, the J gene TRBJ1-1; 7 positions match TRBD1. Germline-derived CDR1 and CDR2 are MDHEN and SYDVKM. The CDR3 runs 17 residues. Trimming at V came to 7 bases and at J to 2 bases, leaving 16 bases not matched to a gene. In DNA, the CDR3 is TGTGCCAGCACAGTTAGGGGAACCGGGACAGTTAACACTGAAGCTTTCTTT. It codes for CASTVRGTGTVNTEAFF.

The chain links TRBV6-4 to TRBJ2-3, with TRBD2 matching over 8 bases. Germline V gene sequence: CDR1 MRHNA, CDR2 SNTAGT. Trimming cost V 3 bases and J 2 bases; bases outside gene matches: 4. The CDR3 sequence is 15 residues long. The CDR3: CASSDTSGLTDTQYF. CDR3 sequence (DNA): TGTGCCAGCAGTGATACTAGCGGCCTCACAGATACGCAGTATTTT.

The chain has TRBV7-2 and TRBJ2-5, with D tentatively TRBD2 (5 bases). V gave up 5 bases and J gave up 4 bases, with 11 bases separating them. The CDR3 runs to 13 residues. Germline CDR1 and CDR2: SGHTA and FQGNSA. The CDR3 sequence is CASSQGGPETQYF. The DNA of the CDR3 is TGTGCCAGCAGCCAAGGAGGCCCAGAGACCCAGTACTTC.

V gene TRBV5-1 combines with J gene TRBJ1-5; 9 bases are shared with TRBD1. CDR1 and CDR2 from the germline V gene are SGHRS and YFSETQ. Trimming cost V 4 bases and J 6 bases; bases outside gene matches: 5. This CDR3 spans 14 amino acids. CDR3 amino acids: CASSRTGDGQPQHF. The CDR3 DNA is TGCGCCAGCAGCCGGACAGGGGATGGTCAGCCCCAGCATTTT.

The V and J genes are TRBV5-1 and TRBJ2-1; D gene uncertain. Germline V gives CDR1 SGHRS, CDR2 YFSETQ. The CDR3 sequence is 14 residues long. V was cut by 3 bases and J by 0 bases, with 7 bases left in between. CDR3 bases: TGCGCCAGCAGCTCCTCGAGCTCCTACAATGAGCAGTTCTTC. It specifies CASSSSSSYNEQFF. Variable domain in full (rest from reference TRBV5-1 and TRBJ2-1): KAGVTQTPRYLIKTRGQQVTLSCSPISGHRSVSWYQQTPGQGLQFLFEYFSETQRNKGNFPGRFSGRQFSNSRSEMNVSTLELGDSALYLCASSSSSSYNEQFFGPGTRLTVL.

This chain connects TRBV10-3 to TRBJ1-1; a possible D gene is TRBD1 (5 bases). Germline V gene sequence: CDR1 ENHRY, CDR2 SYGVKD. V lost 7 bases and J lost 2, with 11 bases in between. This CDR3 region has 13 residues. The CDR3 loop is CAINNDRNTEAFF. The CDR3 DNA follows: TGTGCCATCAATAACGACAGAAACACTGAAGCTTTCTTT.

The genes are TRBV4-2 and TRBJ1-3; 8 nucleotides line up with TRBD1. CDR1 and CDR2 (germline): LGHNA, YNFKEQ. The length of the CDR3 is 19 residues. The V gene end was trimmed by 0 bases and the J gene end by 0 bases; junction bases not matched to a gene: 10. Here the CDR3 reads CASSQERGPTGGSGNTIYF. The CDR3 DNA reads TGTGCCAGCAGCCAAGAAAGGGGGCCTACAGGGGGCTCTGGAAACACCATATATTTT.

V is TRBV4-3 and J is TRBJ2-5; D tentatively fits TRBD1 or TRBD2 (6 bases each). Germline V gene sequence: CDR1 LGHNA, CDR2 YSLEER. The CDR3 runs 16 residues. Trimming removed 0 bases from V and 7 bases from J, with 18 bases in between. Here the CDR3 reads CASSQDLTRRGRTQYF. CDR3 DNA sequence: TGCGCCAGCAGCCAAGATCTCACAAGGAGGGGGAGGACCCAGTACTTC.

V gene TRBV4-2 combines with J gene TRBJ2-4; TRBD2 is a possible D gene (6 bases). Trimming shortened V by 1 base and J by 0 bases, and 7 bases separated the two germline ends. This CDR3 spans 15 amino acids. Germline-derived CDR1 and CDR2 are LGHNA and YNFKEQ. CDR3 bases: TGTGCCAGCAGCCAAGCGGGAGAAGCCAAAAACATTCAGTACTTC. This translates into CASSQAGEAKNIQYF.

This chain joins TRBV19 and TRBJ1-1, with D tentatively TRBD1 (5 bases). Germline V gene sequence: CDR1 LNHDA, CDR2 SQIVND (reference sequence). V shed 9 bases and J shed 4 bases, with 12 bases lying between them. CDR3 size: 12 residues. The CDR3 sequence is CASDGGFTEAFF. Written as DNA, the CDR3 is TGTGCCAGCGACGGGGGGTTCACTGAAGCTTTCTTT.

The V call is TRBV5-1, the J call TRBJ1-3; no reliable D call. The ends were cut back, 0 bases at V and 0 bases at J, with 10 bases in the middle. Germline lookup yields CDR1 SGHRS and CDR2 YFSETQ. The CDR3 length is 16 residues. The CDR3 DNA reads TGCGCCAGCAGCTTGGAGAGGCTCGGCTCTGGAAACACCATATATTTT. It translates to CASSLERLGSGNTIYF.

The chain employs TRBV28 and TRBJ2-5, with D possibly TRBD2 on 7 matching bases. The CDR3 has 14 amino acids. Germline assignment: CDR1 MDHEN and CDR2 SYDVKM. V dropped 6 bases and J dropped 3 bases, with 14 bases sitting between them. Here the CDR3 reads CASSKGGREETQYF. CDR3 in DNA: TGTGCCAGCAGCAAGGGGGGGAGGGAAGAGACCCAGTACTTC.

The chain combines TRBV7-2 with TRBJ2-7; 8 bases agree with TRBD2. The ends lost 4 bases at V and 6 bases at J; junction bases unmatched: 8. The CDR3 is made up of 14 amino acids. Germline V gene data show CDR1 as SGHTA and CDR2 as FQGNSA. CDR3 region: CASSSGLVSGEQYF. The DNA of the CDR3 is TGTGCCAGCAGCTCGGGACTAGTGAGTGGCGAGCAGTACTTC.